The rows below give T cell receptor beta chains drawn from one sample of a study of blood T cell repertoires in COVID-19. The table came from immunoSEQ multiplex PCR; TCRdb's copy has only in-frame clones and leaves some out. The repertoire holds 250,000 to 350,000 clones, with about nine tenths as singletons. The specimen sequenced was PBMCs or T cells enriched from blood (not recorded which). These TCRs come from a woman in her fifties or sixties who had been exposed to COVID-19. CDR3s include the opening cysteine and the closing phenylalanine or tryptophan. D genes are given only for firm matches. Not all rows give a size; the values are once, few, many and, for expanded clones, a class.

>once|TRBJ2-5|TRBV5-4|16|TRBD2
TGTGCCAGCAGCCCGCCCCCAAGCGGGGCCGGCGAGACCCAGTACTTC
CASSPPPSGAGETQYF
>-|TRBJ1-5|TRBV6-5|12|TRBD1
TGTGCCAGCAAACAGGGGGATCAGCCCCAGCATTTT
CASKQGDQPQHF
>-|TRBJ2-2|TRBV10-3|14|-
TGTGCCATCACCGACGGGGGGAACACCGGGGAGCTGTTTTTT
CAITDGGNTGELFF
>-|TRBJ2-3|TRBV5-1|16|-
TGCGCCAGCAGCTTGGGCGGGGACTCGACGGTAGATACGCAGTATTTT
CASSLGGDSTVDTQYF
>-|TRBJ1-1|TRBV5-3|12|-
TGTGCCAGAAGCCAAATGGCCACTGAAGCTTTCTTT
CARSQMATEAFF
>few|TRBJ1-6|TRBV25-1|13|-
TGTGCCAGCAGTGGGACTGGTAATTCACCCCTCCACTTT
CASSGTGNSPLHF
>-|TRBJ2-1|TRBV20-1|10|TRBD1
TGCAGTGCTAGAGATCAGGGGGAGTTCTTC
CSARDQGEFF
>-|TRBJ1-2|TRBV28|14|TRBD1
TGTGCCAGCAGGCTAACAGGGGGAGTATATGGCTACACCTTC
CASRLTGGVYGYTF
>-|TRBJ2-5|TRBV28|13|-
TGTGCCAGCAGAAGGGACAACCCAGAGACCCAGTACTTC
CASRRDNPETQYF
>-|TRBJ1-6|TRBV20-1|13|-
TGCAGTGCTAGTAGCCAGGGAAATTCACCCCTCCACTTT
CSASSQGNSPLHF
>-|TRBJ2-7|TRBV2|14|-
TGTGCCAGCACCCCGGCGGTCCGATATTACGAGCAGTACTTC
CASTPAVRYYEQYF
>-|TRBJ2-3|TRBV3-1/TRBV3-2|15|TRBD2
TGTGCCAGCAGCCAGCGGGGGGCTAGCACAGATACGCAGTATTTT
CASSQRGASTDTQYF
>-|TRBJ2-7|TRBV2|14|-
TGTGCCACGATAACCCGAAAGAGCTCCTACGAGCAGTACTTC
CATITRKSSYEQYF
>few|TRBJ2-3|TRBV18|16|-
TGTGCCAGCTCACCCACCAGGGGAGGGCGCACAGATACGCAGTATTTT
CASSPTRGGRTDTQYF
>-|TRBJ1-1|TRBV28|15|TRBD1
TGTGCCATCGGGTTTCGGACAGGGGGGCACACTGAAGCTTTCTTT
CAIGFRTGGHTEAFF
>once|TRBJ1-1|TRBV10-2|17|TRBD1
TGCGCCAGCAGGACAGGGGAGCGGGGTGGGAGGAACACTGAAGCTTTCTTT
CASRTGERGGRNTEAFF
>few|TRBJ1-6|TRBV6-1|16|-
TGTGCCAGCAGTAAAGACAGGAGCTCCTATAATTCACCCCTCCACTTT
CASSKDRSSYNSPLHF
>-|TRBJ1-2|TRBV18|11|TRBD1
TGTGCCAGCTCTCCGGGACAGGGCGACACCTTC
CASSPGQGDTF
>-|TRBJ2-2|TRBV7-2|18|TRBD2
TGTGCCAGCAGCCAGAGAGCACTAGCGGGGGCGAACACCGGGGAGCTGTTTTTT
CASSQRALAGANTGELFF
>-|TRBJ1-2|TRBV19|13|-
TGTGCCAGTAGTATTAAGACAGACTATGGCTACACCTTC
CASSIKTDYGYTF